What follows describes a single T cell receptor beta chain. Its antigen remains undetermined. Base qualities are not at hand, and no much larger clone is one base apart. Within the sample, other DNA sequences also encode this same CDR3. These data come from a study of Ad26.COV2.S vaccination and SARS-CoV-2 variants (dated by TCRdb to the early 2020s). Background for the entire study: Vaccine-arm donors came from COV1001, a multicentre, randomized, double-blind, placebo-controlled phase I-IIa trial of Ad26.COV2.S in healthy adults. Ad26.COV2.S was administered intramuscularly at 5 x 10^10 or 1 x 10^11 viral particles, either as a single shot or as two shots given 56 days apart. Blinding of investigators to trial group allocation was maintained during experiments and outcome assessment. The TCR-sequenced set comprised approximately 30 samples: approximately 19 Ad26.COV2.S vaccine recipients, 5 placebo recipients and 8 SARS-CoV-2 convalescent individuals. Trial participants were randomized into five groups of five, in which low-dose or high-dose Ad26.COV2.S was given once or twice, or placebo was given on both occasions. Sequencing of the TCRbeta repertoire served to evaluate the specificity and breadth of SARS-CoV-2-reactive T cell receptors following Ad26.COV2.S vaccination.

Beyond this particular receptor, the publication reports: Non-spike TCR breadth was comparable between vaccine and placebo recipients, consistent with the vaccine containing only spike. Ad26.COV2.S recipients had higher spike-specific TCR breadth than placebo recipients (P = 0.0014). The study was not powered for comparison of responses between vaccine doses or regimens. The authors noted that total T cell responses may have been underestimated by the TCR breadth and depth analyses. Substantial breadth of spike-specific CD8+ and CD4+ T cell responses was reported after vaccination.

The immunoSEQ Assay was the method used to sequence TCRbeta CDR3 regions. After extraction, genomic DNA underwent amplification by bias-controlled multiplex PCR, followed by high-throughput sequencing. For the original study's pipeline: To quantify the absolute abundance of every unique TCRbeta CDR3 region, sequences were collapsed and filtered. Usable DNA was measured by amplifying reference genes present in all nucleated cells, and TCRbeta template counts were normalized to that usable DNA to estimate T cell fraction. Repertoire TCRs were annotated as SARS-CoV-2-specific by exact matching of V gene, CDR3 amino acid sequence and J gene to a known reactive TCR set. The reference SARS-CoV-2 TCR set was derived from MIRA and filtered for enrichment in COVID-19-positive ImmuneCODE repertoires, a step that removed public or cross-reactive TCRs. Using the MIRA antigens, annotated TCRs were further analysed by specific ORF or by position within an ORF. Depth was the summed frequency of annotated unique rearrangements, while breadth was defined as annotated unique rearrangements over total unique productive rearrangements. TCR breadth was compared between groups using two-sided Wilcoxon rank-sum tests. TCRdb mirrors the immuneACCESS table, restricted to in-frame sequences. Some clones are absent from its copies; in checked studies, under half trace to an unresolved V gene, and the reason for the others is unknown. V, J and clone size were drawn from that table, and D and trimming were deduced from the DNA. The sample includes hundreds of thousands of clones, with around 92% observed a single time. Approximately 1.5% of the sample goes to the ten largest clones.

The sample's treatment or condition, from its label and the paper: 15 to 20 received Ad26.COV2.S at low or high dose, single or two shots; roughly five received placebo; per-sample allocation not given. For vaccine and placebo recipients, the sequenced repertoires came from samples collected on day 63 after the first injection. Cohort 1b enrolled about 25 adults aged 18-55 years at a single site in Boston, USA, between 29 July and 7 August 2020. Ad26.COV2.S consisted of a replication-incompetent adenovirus type 26 vector by which a prefusion-stabilized SARS-CoV-2 spike protein from the original Wuhan strain was expressed. Germline trimming: 3 bases from V, 5 bases from J; junction bases outside gene matches: 2. From a lookup of the germline V gene, CDR1 and CDR2 are SGHRS and YFSETQ. Taken from cysteine to phenylalanine, the CDR3 has 15 residues. Left in the record is the CDR3 DNA by itself, 45 bases read in frame from the first base.

The sequence came from a person between 18 and 60 years old who received the Ad26.COV2.S COVID-19 vaccine or a placebo. Sequencing was performed on peripheral blood, taken in a trial of Ad26.COV2.S vaccine versus placebo. The V and J segments used are TRBV5-1 and TRBJ2-5; 15 bases in the junction line up with TRBD2. For the CDR3, the sequence is CASSSGLAGGETQYF. The DNA sequence is given as TGCGCCAGCAGCTCGGGACTAGCGGGAGGTGAGACCCAGTACTTC.